These T cell receptor beta chains were read from a single sample in a study of T-cell reconstitution after alpha-beta-depleted transplantation in children. Each CDR3 protein gets one entry after TCRdb re-called the PCR reads with MiXCR. This table has hundreds of thousands of distinct CDR3 sequences, roughly 12% appearing once. Sequencing was performed on peripheral blood, taken 180 days after TCRalphabeta/CD19-depleted stem cell transplant. The receptors here all came from a male patient aged 2 to 9 who had a stem cell transplant for chronic granulomatous disease, so the T cells may come from the graft donor. Both conserved end residues are part of each CDR3. D genes are given only for firm matches. Some rows mark clone size as missing; the rest say once, few, many or name a class of expanded clone.

V gene	D gene	J gene	clone size	CDR3 protein	CDR3 DNA
TRBV19	NA	TRBJ2-2	NA	CASTKPTRMNTGELFF	TGTGCCAGTACTAAACCGACAAGGATGAACACCGGGGAGCTGTTTTTT
TRBV4-1	NA	TRBJ2-5	many	CASSQDIQRRETQYF	TGCGCCAGCAGCCAAGATATTCAGCGCAGGGAGACCCAGTACTTC
TRBV7-8	TRBD1	TRBJ2-1	many	CASSTRDRYLNEQFF	TGTGCCAGCAGCACCCGGGACAGGTACCTCAATGAGCAGTTCTTC
TRBV2	TRBD1	TRBJ2-2	many	CASSQSGTANTGELFF	TGTGCCAGCAGTCAATCCGGGACAGCGAACACCGGGGAGCTGTTTTTT
TRBV19	TRBD2	TRBJ2-1	NA	CASSIDKTSGRAPYNEQFF	TGTGCCAGTAGTATAGATAAGACTAGCGGGAGGGCCCCCTACAATGAGCAGTTCTTC
TRBV25-1	NA	TRBJ1-5	few	CASSRGGPNQPQHF	TGTGCCAGCAGCCGAGGGGGTCCCAATCAGCCCCAGCATTTT
TRBV27	TRBD1	TRBJ1-2	many	CASSNPGTGAGYTF	TGTGCCAGCAGCAACCCCGGGACAGGGGCTGGCTACACCTTC
TRBV29-1	NA	TRBJ2-7	NA	CSVAGSWYEQYF	TGCAGCGTTGCGGGGTCTTGGTACGAGCAGTACTTC
TRBV5-1	TRBD1	TRBJ2-7	many	CASSLTTGSRVFEQYF	TGCGCCAGCAGCTTGACGACAGGGAGCAGAGTCTTCGAGCAGTACTTC
TRBV12-3/TRBV12-4	TRBD2	TRBJ2-2	many	CASSGLAVGGELFF	TGTGCCAGCTCGGGACTAGCGGTTGGCGGGGAGCTGTTTTTT
TRBV28	TRBD2	TRBJ2-7	many	CASSSTPGGYYF	TGTGCCAGCAGTTCCACCCCGGGGGGATACTACTTC
TRBV2	NA	TRBJ1-1	many	CASIAGEAFF	TGTGCCAGCATTGCAGGTGAAGCTTTCTTT
TRBV13	NA	TRBJ2-5	many	CASSFGAVEETQYF	TGTGCCAGCAGCTTTGGGGCGGTGGAGGAGACCCAGTACTTC
TRBV5-4	NA	TRBJ1-1	NA	CASSSFPPYRDTEAFF	TGTGCCAGCAGTTCTTTCCCCCCTTACAGGGACACTGAAGCTTTCTTT
TRBV6-2/TRBV6-3	TRBD2	TRBJ2-1	many	CASRSSGGAGFF	TGTGCCAGCAGAAGTAGCGGGGGGGCCGGGTTCTTC
TRBV20-1	NA	TRBJ2-2	many	CSARDHGTGELFF	TGCAGTGCTAGAGATCACGGGACCGGGGAGCTGTTTTTT
TRBV12-3/TRBV12-4	NA	TRBJ1-5	many	CASSRQGPQPQHF	TGTGCCAGCAGTCGCCAAGGGCCACAGCCCCAGCATTTT
TRBV12-3/TRBV12-4	TRBD1	TRBJ1-2	many	CASSPRDRHYGYTF	TGTGCCAGCAGTCCGCGGGACAGGCACTATGGCTACACCTTC
TRBV24-1	NA	TRBJ2-5	many	CATSDLGSLETQYF	TGTGCCACCAGTGATTTGGGGTCGCTTGAGACCCAGTACTTC
TRBV20-1	NA	TRBJ1-1	many	CSAREYTELEAFF	TGCAGTGCTAGAGAGTACACAGAGCTTGAAGCTTTCTTT
TRBV7-2	NA	TRBJ2-1	many	CASSLGFNEQFF	TGTGCCAGCAGCTTAGGGTTCAATGAGCAGTTCTTC
TRBV28	TRBD2	TRBJ2-5	many	CASSHILAGGTGPGGETQYF	TGTGCCAGCAGCCACATACTAGCGGGAGGGACCGGCCCCGGGGGAGAGACCCAGTACTTC
TRBV7-3	NA	TRBJ2-3	many	CASSLGGIRTDTQYF	TGTGCCAGCAGCTTAGGGGGCATTCGCACAGATACGCAGTATTTT
TRBV28	NA	TRBJ2-1	many	CASSLSQGGSYNEQFF	TGTGCCAGCAGTTTGTCTCAGGGGGGCTCCTACAATGAGCAGTTCTTC
TRBV20-1	TRBD2	TRBJ2-3	many	CSIQYQRERDTQYF	TGCAGTATCCAGTATCAGCGGGAGCGAGATACGCAGTATTTT
TRBV6-2/TRBV6-3	NA	TRBJ2-4	NA	CASSPLSIKNIQYF	TGTGCCAGCAGCCCCCTATCAATCAAAAACATTCAGTACTTC
TRBV29-1	NA	TRBJ2-4	many	CSVDAGGLAKNIQYF	TGCAGCGTTGATGCCGGGGGCCTAGCCAAAAACATTCAGTACTTC
TRBV7-2	NA	TRBJ2-5	many	CASRPNRETQYF	TGTGCCAGCAGGCCCAACAGAGAGACCCAGTACTTC
TRBV7-2	NA	TRBJ2-7	many	CASSSAGASYEQYF	TGTGCCAGCAGCTCGGCGGGGGCCTCCTACGAGCAGTACTTC
TRBV29-1	TRBD2	TRBJ2-3	many	CSVDLREGRADTQYF	TGCAGCGTTGATTTACGGGAGGGCCGTGCAGATACGCAGTATTTT
TRBV5-1	NA	TRBJ2-7	many	CASSYRDPYEQYF	TGCGCCAGCAGCTACCGGGATCCCTACGAGCAGTACTTC
TRBV5-1	NA	TRBJ2-1	many	CASSLGPNNEQFF	TGCGCCAGCAGCTTAGGACCAAACAATGAGCAGTTCTTC
TRBV3-1	NA	TRBJ2-5	NA	CASSQVFQETQYF	TGTGCCAGCAGCCAAGTGTTCCAAGAGACCCAGTACTTC
TRBV11-1	NA	TRBJ2-1	few	CASSFRLVSRDEQFF	TGTGCCAGCAGCTTCAGACTAGTCAGCCGCGATGAGCAGTTCTTC
TRBV28	TRBD2	TRBJ2-7	many	CASSSPGTSGIYEQYF	TGTGCCAGCAGTTCCCCCGGGACTAGCGGAATCTACGAGCAGTACTTC
TRBV25-1	TRBD1	TRBJ2-7	few	CASSDPGQASNEQYF	TGTGCCAGCAGTGATCCGGGACAGGCTTCCAACGAGCAGTACTTC
TRBV7-9	NA	TRBJ2-7	many	CASSFDRLSYEQYF	TGTGCCAGCAGCTTTGATCGCCTCTCCTACGAGCAGTACTTC
TRBV24-1	NA	TRBJ2-7	many	CATNSPAIYEQYF	TGTGCCACGAACTCGCCGGCGATCTACGAGCAGTACTTC
TRBV7-2	NA	TRBJ2-2	many	CASSLRAGELFF	TGTGCCAGCAGCTTAAGGGCCGGGGAGCTGTTTTTT
TRBV27	TRBD2	TRBJ2-5	many	CASSSIRAGARGETQYF	TGTGCCAGCAGTTCGATAAGAGCGGGAGCCAGGGGTGAGACCCAGTACTTC
TRBV12-3/TRBV12-4	TRBD1	TRBJ1-5	few	CASSRDSYSNQPQHF	TGTGCCAGCAGTAGGGACAGTTATAGCAATCAGCCCCAGCATTTT
TRBV29-1	NA	TRBJ1-1	many	CSVELLGTEAFF	TGCAGCGTTGAACTTCTGGGCACTGAAGCTTTCTTT
TRBV7-2	NA	TRBJ2-4	many	CASSLTELLAKNIQYF	TGTGCCAGCAGCCTTACAGAACTATTAGCCAAAAACATTCAGTACTTC
TRBV12-3/TRBV12-4	NA	TRBJ2-1	many	CASSNRDNNEQFF	TGTGCCAGCAGTAACAGGGACAACAATGAGCAGTTCTTC
TRBV5-1	NA	TRBJ2-5	many	CASSLRASPLQETQYF	TGCGCCAGCAGCTTGAGGGCCAGCCCCCTCCAAGAGACCCAGTACTTC
TRBV7-2	NA	TRBJ2-1	many	CASSFISYNEQFF	TGTGCCAGCAGCTTTATCTCCTACAATGAGCAGTTCTTC
TRBV5-1	NA	TRBJ2-2	many	CASKWDTGELFF	TGCGCCAGCAAATGGGACACCGGGGAGCTGTTTTTT
TRBV29-1	NA	TRBJ1-2	many	CSAGEGWGGYTF	TGCAGCGCAGGCGAGGGTTGGGGTGGCTACACCTTC